This TCR beta chain was observed in a study of response to subunit inactivated influenza vaccine. Whole-study results and caveats: The study's authors posited that every seasonal influenza vaccination enlists few new T cells.

This clonotype has more than one count but fewer than ten. Its antigen is not identified. One entry per CDR3 protein results from TCRdb running MiXCR on the RT-PCR reads. The profile shows hundreds of thousands of distinct CDR3 sequences, 12% of them singletons. This CDR3 contains 15 residues. The ends lost 4 bases at V and 6 bases at J; junction bases unmatched: 8. Germline CDR1 is LGHDT and CDR2 is YNNKEL (reference sequence). The sample was PBMCs from blood, taken on the day of vaccination. This sequence joins TRBV3-1 and TRBJ2-2; TRBD2 aligns across 7 bases. This clonotype was obtained from a man aged 50 or older who received an inactivated influenza vaccine. CDR3 bases: TGTGCCAGCAGCCTCCGTAGTCGGGGGGCCGGGGAGCTGTTTTTT. Its translation is CASSLRSRGAGELFF.